In this sample, the clone carrying this TCR beta chain turned up a few times. As yet, its antigen is unknown. This sample stems from a study of T-cell reconstitution after alpha-beta-depleted transplantation in children. Points from the study as a whole: Expanded clones from the graft, numbering several hundred, reportedly supplied alpha-beta T cells about two months after transplant. Fresh T-cell production supplied most of the T-cell counts and diversity seen one year after transplant.

Deletions cut 5 bases from V and 0 bases from J, with 23 bases between. The CDR3 is 17 amino acids. Looked up from germline, CDR1 is DFQATT and CDR2 is SNEGSKA (reference sequence). During its preparation, the TCRbeta library received unique molecular identifiers. TCRdb re-called the PCR reads through MiXCR, storing one row per CDR3 protein. The table lists more than 90,000 distinct CDR3 sequences, about a tenth of them singletons. The receptor was derived from a boy aged 2 to 10 with acute lymphoblastic leukemia, due to receive a stem cell transplant. The chain is built from TRBV20-1 and TRBJ2-7; the D gene could be TRBD1 or TRBD2 (5 bases each). Sequenced material: PBMCs, taken before TCRalphabeta/CD19-depleted stem cell transplant. For the CDR3, the DNA is TGCAGTGCTCAGAAAGCTAAGGGGCGGGCAGACTCCTACGAGCAGTACTTC. As protein: CSAQKAKGRADSYEQYF.